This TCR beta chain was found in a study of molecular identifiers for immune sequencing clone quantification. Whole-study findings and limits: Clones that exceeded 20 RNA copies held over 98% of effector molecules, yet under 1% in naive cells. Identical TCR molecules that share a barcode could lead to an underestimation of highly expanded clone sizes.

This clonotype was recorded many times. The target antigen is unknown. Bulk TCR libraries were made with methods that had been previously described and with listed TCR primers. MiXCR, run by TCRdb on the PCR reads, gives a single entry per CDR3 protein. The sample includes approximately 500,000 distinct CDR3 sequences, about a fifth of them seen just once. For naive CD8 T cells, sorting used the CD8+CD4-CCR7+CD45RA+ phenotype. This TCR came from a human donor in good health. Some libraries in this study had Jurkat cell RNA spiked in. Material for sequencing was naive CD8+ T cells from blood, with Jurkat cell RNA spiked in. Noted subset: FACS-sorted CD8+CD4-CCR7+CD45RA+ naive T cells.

CDR3 in DNA: TGTGCCAGCAGTTTGCCCGGGACGCAGCTTTACCAAGAGACCCAGTACTTC. Residues: CASSLPGTQLYQETQYF. The chain employs TRBV28 and TRBJ2-5; D is possibly TRBD1 or TRBD2 (5 bases each). The CDR3 contains 17 residues. The germline gives CDR1 MDHEN, CDR2 SYDVKM. V was clipped by 3 bases and J by 0 bases, with 17 bases between them.